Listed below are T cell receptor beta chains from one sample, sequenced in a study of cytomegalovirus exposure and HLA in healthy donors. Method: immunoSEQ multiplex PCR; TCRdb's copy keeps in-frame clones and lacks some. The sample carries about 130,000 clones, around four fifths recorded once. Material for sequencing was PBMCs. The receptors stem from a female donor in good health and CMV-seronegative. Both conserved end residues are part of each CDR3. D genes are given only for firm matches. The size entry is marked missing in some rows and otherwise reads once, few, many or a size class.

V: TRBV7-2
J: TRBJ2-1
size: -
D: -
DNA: TGTGCCAGCAGCTTAGCCCGCGATGAGCAGTTCTTC
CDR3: CASSLARDEQFF

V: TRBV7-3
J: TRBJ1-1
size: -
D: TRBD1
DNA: TGTGCCAGCAGTCCCACGCCCGGACAGGCGGCTGAAGCTTTCTTT
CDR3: CASSPTPGQAAEAFF

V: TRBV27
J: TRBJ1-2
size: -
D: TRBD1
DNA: TGTGCCAGCAGGCAAGACAGGGATGTAGGTGGCTACACCTTC
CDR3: CASRQDRDVGGYTF

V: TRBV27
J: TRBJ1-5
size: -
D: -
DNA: TGTGCCAGCAGTTTTAAGGGGTCAGGGCAGCCCCAGCATTTT
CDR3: CASSFKGSGQPQHF

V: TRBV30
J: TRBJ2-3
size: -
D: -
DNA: TGTGCCTGGACCTCCAATTTGCGGGATACGCAGTATTTT
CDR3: CAWTSNLRDTQYF

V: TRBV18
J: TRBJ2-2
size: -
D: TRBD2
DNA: TGTGCCAGCTCACCTAGCGGGGTGACCGGGGAGCTGTTTTTT
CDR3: CASSPSGVTGELFF

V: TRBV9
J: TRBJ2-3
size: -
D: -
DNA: TGTGCCAGCAGCGTAGCGGGGAACACAGATACGCAGTATTTT
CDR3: CASSVAGNTDTQYF

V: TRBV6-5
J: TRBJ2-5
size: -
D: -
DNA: TGTGCCAGCAGTTACTCGAGCCCTCCAGGGGAGACCCAGTACTTC
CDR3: CASSYSSPPGETQYF

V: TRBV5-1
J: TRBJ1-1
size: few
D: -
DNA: TGCGCCAGCAGCTTGAGGGAGGGGAACACTGAAGCTTTCTTT
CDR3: CASSLREGNTEAFF

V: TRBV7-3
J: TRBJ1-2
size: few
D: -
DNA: TGTGCCAGCAGCTTAGGGCGACACTATGGCTACACCTTC
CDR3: CASSLGRHYGYTF

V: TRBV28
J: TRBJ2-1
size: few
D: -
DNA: TGTGCCAGCAGTTTACTGGCAGGGAACAATGAGCAGTTCTTC
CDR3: CASSLLAGNNEQFF

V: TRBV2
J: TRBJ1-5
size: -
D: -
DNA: TGTGCCAGCAGTGAGGGAGGTTCAGGGAATCAGCCCCAGCATTTT
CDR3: CASSEGGSGNQPQHF

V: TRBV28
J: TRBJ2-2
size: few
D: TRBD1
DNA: TGTGCCAGCAGACCCGGACAGGGTCAAGTCGGGGAGCTGTTTTTT
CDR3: CASRPGQGQVGELFF

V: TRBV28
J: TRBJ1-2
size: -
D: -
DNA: TGTGCCAGCAGCATCAGGGGTTTGTACACCTTC
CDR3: CASSIRGLYTF

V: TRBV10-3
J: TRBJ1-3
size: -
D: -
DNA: TGTGCCGTAGGAGGGGCTGGAAACACCATATATTTT
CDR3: CAVGGAGNTIYF

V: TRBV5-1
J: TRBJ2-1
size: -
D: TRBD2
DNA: TGCGCCAGCAGCGACCGACTAGCGGGAGGGCCAAATGAGCAGTTCTTC
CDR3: CASSDRLAGGPNEQFF

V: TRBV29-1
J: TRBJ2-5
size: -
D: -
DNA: TGCAGCGTTGACAACAAACACAGGGAAGAGACCCAGTACTTC
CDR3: CSVDNKHREETQYF

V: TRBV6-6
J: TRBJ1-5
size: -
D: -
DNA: TGTGCCAGCAGTTACGTCAGAGGACAGCCCCAGCATTTT
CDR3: CASSYVRGQPQHF

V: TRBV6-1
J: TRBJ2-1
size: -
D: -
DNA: TGTGCCAGCCCCCATGGGGGGATTGCCTACAATGAGCAGTTCTTC
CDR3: CASPHGGIAYNEQFF

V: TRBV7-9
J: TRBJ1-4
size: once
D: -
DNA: TGTGCCAGCAGGTCGGGGGGAGGGCTGGATGAAAAACTGTTTTTT
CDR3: CASRSGGGLDEKLFF

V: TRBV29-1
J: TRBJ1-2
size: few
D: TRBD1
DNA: TGCAGCGTAATTGGGACAGGGGATGGCTACACCTTC
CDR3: CSVIGTGDGYTF

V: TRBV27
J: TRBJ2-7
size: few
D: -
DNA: TGTGCCAGCAGTCTAGGGTCGGGGAGGAGAAGGTACGAGCAGTACTTC
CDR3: CASSLGSGRRRYEQYF

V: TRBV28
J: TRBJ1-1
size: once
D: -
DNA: TGTGCCAGCAAGCCTACTCAACAGGGACGGACTTTCTTT
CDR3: CASKPTQQGRTFF

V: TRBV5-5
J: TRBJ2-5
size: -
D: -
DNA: TGTGCCAGCGGCGGGGAGTTCAAGAGATGGTACTTC
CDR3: CASGGEFKRWYF

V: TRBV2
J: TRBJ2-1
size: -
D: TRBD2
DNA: TGTGCCAGCAGTGATAGCGGGGAGGTCTACAATGAGCAGTTCTTC
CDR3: CASSDSGEVYNEQFF

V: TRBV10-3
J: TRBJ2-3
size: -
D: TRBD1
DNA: TGTGCCATCAGCTTAGGACAGGGAGCGGATACGCAGTATTTT
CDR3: CAISLGQGADTQYF

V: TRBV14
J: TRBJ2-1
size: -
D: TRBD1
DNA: TGTGCCAGCAGCCCCTGGACAGGGCGAAATGAGCAGTTCTTC
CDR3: CASSPWTGRNEQFF

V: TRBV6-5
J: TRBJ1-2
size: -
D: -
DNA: TGTGCCAGCAGTTACCGAGGGGGAACTGGCAACTACGGCTACACCTTC
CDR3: CASSYRGGTGNYGYTF

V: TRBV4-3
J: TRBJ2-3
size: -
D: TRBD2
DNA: TGCGCCAGCAGCCCTCCGGGGGGGAATACGCAGTATTTT
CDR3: CASSPPGGNTQYF

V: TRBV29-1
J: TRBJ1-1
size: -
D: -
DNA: TGCAGCGTCTTTAACACTGAAGCTTTCTTT
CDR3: CSVFNTEAFF

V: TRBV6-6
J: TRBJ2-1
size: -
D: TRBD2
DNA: TGTGCCAGCAGTTACGCACTAGCGGGAGTCAGGGAGCAGTTCTTC
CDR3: CASSYALAGVREQFF

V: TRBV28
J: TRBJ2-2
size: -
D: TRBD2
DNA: TGTGCCAGCAGTCCCCTTCGGGAGCGGGAGGGATCCGGGGAGCTGTTTTTT
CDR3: CASSPLREREGSGELFF

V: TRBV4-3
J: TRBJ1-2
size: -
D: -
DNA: TGCGTCAGCAGCCAAGAACAGGCCCCAATCACCGGCTACACCTTC
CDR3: CVSSQEQAPITGYTF

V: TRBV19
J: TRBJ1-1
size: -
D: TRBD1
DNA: TGTGCCAGTAGTCACCGCTCGCCCCAGGGGGCAGGAGGTAACACTGAAGCTTTCTTT
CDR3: CASSHRSPQGAGGNTEAFF

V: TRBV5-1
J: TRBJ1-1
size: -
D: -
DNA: TGCGCCAGCAGCTTGGAATCCGGGTTGAACACTGAAGCTTTCTTT
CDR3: CASSLESGLNTEAFF

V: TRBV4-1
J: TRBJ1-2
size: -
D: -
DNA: TGCGCCAGCAGCCAACTTGGGACACAAAACTATGGCTACACCTTC
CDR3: CASSQLGTQNYGYTF

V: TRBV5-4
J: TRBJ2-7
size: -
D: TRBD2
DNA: TGTGCCAGCAGCTTGGAACCTAGCGGGAGCTACGAGCAGTACTTC
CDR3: CASSLEPSGSYEQYF

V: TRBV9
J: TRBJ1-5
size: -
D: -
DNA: TGTGCCAGCAGCAGAGCAGGCGTTCAGCCCCAGCATTTT
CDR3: CASSRAGVQPQHF

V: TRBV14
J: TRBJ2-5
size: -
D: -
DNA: TGTGCCAGCAGCCAAGAAGGCAGCGAAGAGACCCAGTACTTC
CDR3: CASSQEGSEETQYF

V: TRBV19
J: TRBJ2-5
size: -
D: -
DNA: TGTGCCAGTAGCCTTCACCGGGGGGCCGGAGAGACCCAGTACTTC
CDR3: CASSLHRGAGETQYF

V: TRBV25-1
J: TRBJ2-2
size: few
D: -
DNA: TGTGCCAGCAGTGAGGGGACCGGGACTTCCAAGCTGTTTTTT
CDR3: CASSEGTGTSKLFF

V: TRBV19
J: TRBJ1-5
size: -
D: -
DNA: TGTGCCAGTAGTGCCGGACAGTTTAGCAATCAGCCCCAGCATTTT
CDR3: CASSAGQFSNQPQHF

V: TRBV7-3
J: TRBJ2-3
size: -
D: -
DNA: TGTGCCAGCAGCTTTACTGACACAGATACGCAGTATTTT
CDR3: CASSFTDTDTQYF

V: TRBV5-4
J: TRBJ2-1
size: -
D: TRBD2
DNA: TGTGCCAGCAGCCCAAACCACCCGACTAGCTCATACAATGAGCAGTTCTTC
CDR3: CASSPNHPTSSYNEQFF

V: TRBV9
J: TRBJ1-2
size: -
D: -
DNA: TGTGCCAGCAGCGCAAACAGTATTAACTATGGCTACACCTTC
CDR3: CASSANSINYGYTF

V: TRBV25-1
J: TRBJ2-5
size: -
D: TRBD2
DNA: TGTGCCAGCAGTGAAGGGAGGGGGACCCAGTACTTC
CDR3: CASSEGRGTQYF

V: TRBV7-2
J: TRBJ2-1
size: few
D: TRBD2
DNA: TGTGCCAGCAGCTTACAACTAGCGGGGAGAAGTGAGCAGTTCTTC
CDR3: CASSLQLAGRSEQFF